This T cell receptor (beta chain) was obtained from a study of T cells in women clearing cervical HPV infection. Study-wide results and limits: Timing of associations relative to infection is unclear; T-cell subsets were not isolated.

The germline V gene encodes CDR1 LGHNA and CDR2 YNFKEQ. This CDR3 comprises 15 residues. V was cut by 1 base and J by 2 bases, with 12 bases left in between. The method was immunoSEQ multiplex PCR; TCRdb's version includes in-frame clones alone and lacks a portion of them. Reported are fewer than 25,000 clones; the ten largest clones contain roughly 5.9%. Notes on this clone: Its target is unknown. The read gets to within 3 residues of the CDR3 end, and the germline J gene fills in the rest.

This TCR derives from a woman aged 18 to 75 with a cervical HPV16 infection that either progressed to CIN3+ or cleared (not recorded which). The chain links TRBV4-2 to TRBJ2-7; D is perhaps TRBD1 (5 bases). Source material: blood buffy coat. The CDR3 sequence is CASSQALQGAYEQYF. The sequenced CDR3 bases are TGTGCCAGCAGCCAAGCTTTACAAGGGGCCTACGAG.